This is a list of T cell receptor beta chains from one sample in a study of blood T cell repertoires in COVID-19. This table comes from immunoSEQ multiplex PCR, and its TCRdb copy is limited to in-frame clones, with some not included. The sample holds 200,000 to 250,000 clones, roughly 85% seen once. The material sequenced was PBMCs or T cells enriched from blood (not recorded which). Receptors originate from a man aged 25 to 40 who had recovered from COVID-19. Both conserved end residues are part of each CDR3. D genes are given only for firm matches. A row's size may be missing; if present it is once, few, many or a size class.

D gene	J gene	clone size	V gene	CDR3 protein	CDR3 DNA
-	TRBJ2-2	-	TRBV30	CAWSVSGELFF	TGTGCCTGGAGTGTCTCCGGGGAGCTGTTTTTT
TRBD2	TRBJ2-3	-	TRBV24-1	CATSDPNRGGAADTQYF	TGTGCCACCAGTGATCCTAATCGCGGGGGGGCAGCAGATACGCAGTATTTT
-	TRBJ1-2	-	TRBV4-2	CASSQQTQGPNYGYTF	TGTGCCAGCAGCCAACAAACCCAGGGTCCTAACTATGGCTACACCTTC
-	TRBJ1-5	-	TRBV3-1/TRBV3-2	CASSQEPGVGQPQHF	TGTGCCAGCAGCCAAGAACCGGGGGTGGGTCAGCCCCAGCATTTT
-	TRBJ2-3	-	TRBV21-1	CASTCWTGGGCTDTQYF	TGTGCCAGCACCTGTTGGACAGGGGGCGGGTGCACAGATACGCAGTATTTT
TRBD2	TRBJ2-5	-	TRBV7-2	CASSSGGLTRLGTQYF	TGTGCCAGCAGCTCGGGGGGGCTAACACGTTTGGGGACCCAGTACTTC
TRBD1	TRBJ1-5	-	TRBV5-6	CASSLRGQGHQPQHF	TGTGCCAGCAGCTTGCGCGGACAGGGGCATCAGCCCCAGCATTTT
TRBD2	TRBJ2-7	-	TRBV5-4	CASSLGTSSYEQYF	TGTGCCAGCAGCTTGGGGACTAGTTCCTACGAGCAGTACTTC
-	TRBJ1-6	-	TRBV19	CASSIAQGFNSPLHF	TGTGCCAGTAGTATAGCACAGGGATTCAATTCACCCCTCCACTTT
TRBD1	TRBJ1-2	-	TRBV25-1	CASSEWGQGGTNYGYTF	TGTGCCAGCAGTGAATGGGGACAGGGGGGAACCAACTATGGCTACACCTTC
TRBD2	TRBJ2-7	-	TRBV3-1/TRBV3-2	CASSQAESSGVYEQYF	TGTGCCAGCAGCCAAGCCGAATCTAGCGGGGTTTACGAGCAGTACTTC
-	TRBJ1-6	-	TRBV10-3	CAIRPGASNSPLHF	TGTGCCATCAGGCCCGGAGCTTCAAATTCACCCCTCCACTTT
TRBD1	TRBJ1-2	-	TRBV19	CASTAWDRSYGYTF	TGTGCCAGTACCGCCTGGGACAGAAGCTATGGCTACACCTTC
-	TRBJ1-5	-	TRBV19	CASRSQGGYNQPQHF	TGTGCCAGTAGGTCACAGGGCGGGTACAATCAGCCCCAGCATTTT
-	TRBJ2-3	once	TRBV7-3	CASSPAGGGRPPDTQYF	TGTGCCAGCAGCCCCGCCGGAGGCGGTCGGCCGCCGGATACGCAGTATTTT
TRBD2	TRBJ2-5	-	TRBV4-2	CASSQDKSGLAETQYF	TGTGCCAGCAGCCAAGATAAGTCCGGACTAGCGGAGACCCAGTACTTC
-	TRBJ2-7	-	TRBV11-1	CASSLVSRGVYEQYF	TGTGCCAGCAGCTTAGTCTCCAGGGGGGTCTACGAGCAGTACTTC
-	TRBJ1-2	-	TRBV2	CASSEQGRGYTF	TGTGCCAGCAGTGAGCAGGGGCGAGGCTACACCTTC
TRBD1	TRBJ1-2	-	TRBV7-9	CASSLGQGHYGYTF	TGTGCCAGCAGCTTAGGACAGGGGCACTATGGCTACACCTTC
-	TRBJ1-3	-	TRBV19	CASSILSGNTIYF	TGTGCCAGTAGTATCCTCTCTGGAAACACCATATATTTT
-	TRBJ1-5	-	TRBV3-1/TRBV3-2	CASGLNNQPQHF	TGTGCCAGCGGACTAAACAATCAGCCCCAGCATTTT
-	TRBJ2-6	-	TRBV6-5	CASSLQGSGANVLTF	TGTGCCAGCAGCCTACAGGGCTCTGGGGCCAACGTCCTGACTTTC
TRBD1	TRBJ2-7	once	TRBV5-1	CASSEPGTGITQQYF	TGCGCCAGCAGCGAACCCGGGACAGGCATCACCCAGCAGTACTTC
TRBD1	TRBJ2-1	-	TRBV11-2	CASSLQGATYNEQFF	TGTGCCAGCAGCTTACAGGGGGCCACCTACAATGAGCAGTTCTTC
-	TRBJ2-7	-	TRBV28	CACLRFRDTPSYEQYF	TGTGCCTGCTTACGTTTCCGGGACACGCCATCCTACGAGCAGTACTTC
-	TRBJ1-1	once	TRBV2	CASSGQPNTEAFF	TGTGCCAGCAGTGGACAGCCGAACACTGAAGCTTTCTTT
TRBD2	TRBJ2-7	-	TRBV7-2	CASSRLGLAGGGEQYF	TGTGCCAGCAGCCGCTTGGGGCTAGCGGGGGGCGGCGAGCAGTACTTC
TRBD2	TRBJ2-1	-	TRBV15	CATSLLSGGGEFF	TGTGCCACCAGCCTACTTTCCGGGGGAGGGGAGTTCTTC
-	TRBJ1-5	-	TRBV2	CASSGGSSNQPQHF	TGTGCCAGCAGTGGCGGCTCGAGCAATCAGCCCCAGCATTTT
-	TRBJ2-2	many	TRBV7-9	CASSTDRGLTGELFF	TGTGCCAGCAGCACCGACCGGGGGTTAACCGGGGAGCTGTTTTTT
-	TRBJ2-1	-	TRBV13	CASSLLGAIPYNEQFF	TGTGCCAGCAGCCTCCTGGGGGCTATCCCCTACAATGAGCAGTTCTTC